This T cell receptor beta chain was recovered during a study of shared clonotypes between healthy human individuals (dated by TCRdb to 2018 to 2020). Study-level background: Three men and two women, aged 18 to 49 years, made up the cohort. To increase sequencing depth and limit assay-specific biases, TCR repertoire library preparation and sequencing were carried out by different laboratories using diverse techniques. To estimate repertoire size and how much clonotypes are shared between individuals, the study performed deep sequencing of blood TCR repertoires from about five healthy adults. Leukapheresis yielded between about 0.85 and 10 billion PBMCs per donor. For each donor, three plates each were used for CD4 naive and CD4 memory, two plates were used for CD8 naive, and one plate was used for CD8 memory.

On the study overall, not on this receptor specifically: Around 5.4% of naive CD4, around 3.6% of naive CD8, about 2.4% of memory CD4, and roughly 0.4% of memory CD8 clonotypes were shared across several donors. Pairwise subsampling led to the expectation that sequencing depth would affect the degree of clonotype sharing among donors. Incomplete sequencing was indicated by rarefaction of sorted-subset datasets, despite the large sequencing depth. Naive subsets generally had larger estimated clonotype richness than memory subsets. Because the study included only a small number of donors, the genetic and exposure-history diversity represented was limited. Sampling was restricted to blood, and TCR repertoires in tissues likely differ from the TCR repertoires found in blood. Higher generation probabilities were observed for clonotypes shared by all four sorted-subset donors than for non-shared clonotypes.

Reading from cysteine to phenylalanine, the CDR3 counts 14 amino acids. Only the CDR3 DNA is retained, 42 bases long and in frame from the first base. Healthy HIV-negative adults with no recently reported acute infections or vaccinations were included as donors. All donors were Caucasian adults living in Nashville, Tennessee, USA. CD4+ T cells were enriched by magnetic negative selection; naive cells were then positively selected on CD45RA, and the negative fraction formed the memory subset. Blood was collected by leukapheresis, and PBMCs were isolated by Ficoll-Histopaque density gradient centrifugation and then cryopreserved in liquid nitrogen vapor phase. Purity and quantity of every magnetically sorted T cell population were checked by analytical flow cytometry. From each sorted fraction, genomic DNA was isolated and quantified by UV absorbance on a Nanodrop 2000c. TCR CDR3 regions were amplified from genomic DNA by multiplex PCR using the deep immunoSEQ assay. For each cell subset, the extracted genomic DNA was distributed evenly across all wells of several immunoSEQ 96-well plates, and each plate served as one replicate. For sorted subsets, 200 to 250 ng of genomic DNA, equivalent to about 30,000 T cell genomes, went into each replicate PCR. Purified libraries were quantified with a Qubit 3.0 fluorometer, sized on a Bioanalyzer 2100, and re-quantified with the KAPA Library Quantification kit. Every immunoSEQ 96-well plate was sequenced on a separate single-read 150-cycle Illumina NextSeq 550 flow cell. Per the original workflow: The immunoSEQ output contained only junctional sequences without quality scores, so filtering could not match that applied to full-length reads. Sequences were annotated with PyIR, a Python wrapper for IgBLAST v1.9, using IMGT germline references to assign V/J genes and CDR3. Reads with weak V/J assignments (E-value above 1e-6), missing CDR3, stop codons, out-of-frame junctions, or ambiguous translated residues were removed. V3J clonotypes were defined by identical inferred V gene, J gene, and CDR3 amino acid sequence. To compute the percentage overlap between repertoires, the number of shared unique clonotypes was divided by the size of the smaller repertoire. Richness of each repertoire was evaluated using RTK rarefaction, the Chao1 estimator, and Recon v2.1 estimates of unobserved clonotypes. OLGA was used to compute generation probabilities for all TCRbeta clonotypes that the gDNA method yielded from a handful of donors. TCRdb obtained this table from immuneACCESS and retained in-frame rearrangements with V and J assigned. These tables miss some clones; where compared with another copy, unresolved V genes account for less than half of the shortfall, and the remainder is unexplained. V, J and clone size are those of that table, while D and trimming were read from the DNA. Present in this sample are about 2.4 million clones, 80% to 95% of which were seen just once. Roughly 0.39% of the sample is held by the ten biggest clonotypes.

This clone was counted once. Its binding antigen is unknown. One base away there is no much larger clone; base qualities are not given. This sequence originates from a man between 18 and 29 years old in good health. Some clones in this sample may be carry-over from other donors' samples. The chain is made from TRBV21-1 and TRBJ2-1; the DNA was not used to check the table's D call, TRBD2. TRBV21-1 is a listed pseudogene. The specimen sequenced was naive CD4+ T cells from PBMCs. In light of the paper, this sample's cell subset or site label describes: CD45RA+ positively selected. The bases are TGTGCCAGCAGCAGACTAGCGTTCTACAATGAGCAGTTCTTC. Its translation reads: CASSRLAFYNEQFF.